These 25 T cell receptor beta chains share one sample of origin, sequenced in a study of blood T cell repertoires in COVID-19. The assay was immunoSEQ multiplex PCR, and TCRdb's table has in-frame clones only and misses some. The data show roughly 190,000 clones, approximately 73% seen once. The sequencing input was PBMCs or T cells enriched from blood (not recorded which). The receptor set was obtained from a woman aged 45-65 years with acute COVID-19.

The chain is built from TRBV29-1 and TRBJ1-1; TRBD1 aligns across 10 bases. Germline trimming cut 5 bases from V and 9 bases from J; bases unmatched to any gene: 21. From germline, CDR1 is SQVTM and CDR2 ANQGSEA. The CDR3 runs 17 residues. The CDR3 DNA is TGCAGCGTTCTTAACCACCGGGACAGGGGACGTTTAGGGAAAGCTTTCTTT. The encoded protein is CSVLNHRDRGRLGKAFF.

The CDR3 DNA reads TGTGCCAGCAGTCAACCGGGACAGGGGGGACGGGAGCAGTTCTTC. It translates to CASSQPGQGGREQFF. The V and J genes are TRBV27 and TRBJ2-1; 11 nucleotides align to TRBD1. The CDR3 is made up of 15 amino acids. After removal of 5 bases from V and 10 bases from J, the junction contained 10 bases not matched to a gene. Germline V lookup: CDR1 MNHEY, CDR2 SMNVEV (reference sequence).

The V gene is TRBV5-1, the J gene TRBJ2-1; no reliable D call. V was cut by 0 bases and J by 4 bases, with 11 bases left in between. This CDR3 is 15 amino acids long. Germline loops: CDR1 SGHRS, CDR2 YFSETQ. CDR3 bases: TGCGCCAGCAGCTTGGAGGTGGGCCAGTACAATGAGCAGTTCTTC. Its protein product is CASSLEVGQYNEQFF.

This rearrangement joins TRBV19 to TRBJ2-2; 8 nucleotides match TRBD2. The CDR3 sequence is 17 residues long. With V trimmed by 4 bases and J by 1 base, 8 bases remained unmatched. Germline CDR1 LNHDA, CDR2 SQIVND (reference sequence). The DNA for the CDR3 is TGTGCCAGTAGTACGGGAGATCTAGCGGGGAACACCGGGGAGCTGTTTTTT. Translating it yields CASSTGDLAGNTGELFF. Complete variable domain (other parts from reference TRBV19 and TRBJ2-2): DGGITQSPKYLFRKEGQNVTLSCEQNLNHDAMYWYRQDPGQGLRLIYYSQIVNDFQKGDIAEGYSVSREKKESFPLTVTSAQKNPTAFYLCASSTGDLAGNTGELFFGEGSRLTVL.

V gene TRBV3-1 (or the pseudogene TRBV3-2) combines with J gene TRBJ1-2; 9 nucleotides align to TRBD1. The CDR3 sequence is 13 residues long. The V segment lost 0 bases and the J segment 8 bases; nucleotides outside the gene matches: 1. Germline V gives CDR1 LGHDT, CDR2 YNNKEL (reference sequence). This chain's CDR3 is CASSQEDRGGYTF. The CDR3 DNA follows: TGTGCCAGCAGCCAAGAAGACAGGGGGGGCTACACCTTC.

This clone appeared a single time. This chain joins TRBV19 and TRBJ1-1; no definite D call. CDR1 is LNHDA and CDR2 is SQIVND in the germline V gene (reference sequence). The V end lost 1 base, the J end lost 6 bases, and 9 bases lay between the germline ends. CDR3 length: 13 amino acids. The CDR3 DNA sequence: TGTGCCAGTAGTATAGGCGGGTTCTCTGAAGCTTTCTTT. It encodes CASSIGGFSEAFF.

V and J are TRBV7-9 and TRBJ2-5, with unresolved D. The CDR3 contains 12 residues. In germline, CDR1 is SEHNR, CDR2 FQNEAQ (reference sequence). Trimming removed 7 bases at V and 2 bases at J, with 8 bases between. CDR3 nucleotide sequence: TGTGCCAGCACGCACAGACAAGAGACCCAGTACTTC. It yields the protein CASTHRQETQYF.

V and J are TRBV28 and TRBJ2-7; possibly TRBD2 for D (6 bases). Germline values: CDR1 MDHEN, CDR2 SYDVKM. V was clipped by 6 bases and J by 3 bases, with 15 bases between them. This CDR3 has 14 amino acids. The CDR3: CASRWRVRIYEQYV. CDR3 nucleotides: TGTGCCAGCAGATGGAGGGTACGAATCTACGAGCAGTACGTC.

In DNA, the CDR3 is TGTGCCAGCAGCGTAGCATACACCGGGGAGCTGTTTTTT. Amino acid sequence: CASSVAYTGELFF. The chain joins TRBV9 to TRBJ2-2, with unresolved D. V lost 0 bases, J lost 3 bases, and 3 bases lay in between. The CDR3 covers 13 residues. Per the germline V gene, CDR1 is SGDLS and CDR2 is YYNGEE. The full variable domain, in which reference TRBV9 and TRBJ2-2 provide the parts outside the CDR3, is DSGVTQTPKHLITATGQRVTLRCSPRSGDLSVYWYQQSLDQGLQFLIQYYNGEERAKGNILERFSAQQFPDLHSELNLSSLELGDSALYFCASSVAYTGELFFGEGSRLTVL.

The chain uses TRBV24-1 and TRBJ2-1; D possibly corresponds to TRBD2 (6 bases). The CDR3 covers 13 residues. The germline V and J ends were trimmed by 5 bases and 4 bases, with 8 bases remaining between them. Germline-derived CDR1 and CDR2 are KGHDR and SFDVKD. The CDR3 spells CATSGSGYNEQFF. CDR3 nucleotide sequence: TGTGCCACCAGTGGGAGCGGGTACAATGAGCAGTTCTTC.

This chain connects TRBV5-6 to TRBJ1-1; tentative D call: TRBD1 (6 bases). Germline CDR1 and CDR2: SGHDT and YYEEEE. Trimming took 7 bases from V and 0 from J, leaving 16 bases between them. This CDR3 is 15 amino acids long. The CDR3 here is CASWTGQLMNTEAFF. The CDR3 DNA follows: TGTGCCAGCTGGACGGGACAACTCATGAACACTGAAGCTTTCTTT. The full variable domain, its missing parts supplied by reference TRBV5-6 and TRBJ1-1, is DAGVTQSPTHLIKTRGQQVTLRCSPKSGHDTVSWYQQALGQGPQFIFQYYEEEERQRGNFPDRFSGHQFPNYSSELNVNALLLGDSALYLCASWTGQLMNTEAFFGQGTRLTVV.

The genes are TRBV28 and TRBJ1-1; no firm D call. The CDR3 contains 14 residues. The germline V and J ends were trimmed by 1 base and 4 bases, with 10 bases remaining between them. Germline CDR1 reads MDHEN; CDR2 reads SYDVKM. The DNA of the CDR3 is TGTGCCAGCAGTTTATTCTCGTCCTTCACTGAAGCTTTCTTT. This codes for CASSLFSSFTEAFF. Drawing the rest from reference TRBV28 and TRBJ1-1, the complete variable domain is DVKVTQSSRYLVKRTGEKVFLECVQDMDHENMFWYRQDPGLGLRLIYFSYDVKMKEKGDIPEGYSVSREKKERFSLILESASTNQTSMYLCASSLFSSFTEAFFGQGTRLTVV.

The V and J genes are TRBV7-9 and TRBJ1-3; D may be TRBD1 (6 bases). The CDR3 is made up of 14 amino acids. The V gene's germline CDR1 is SEHNR and CDR2 FQNEAQ (reference sequence). V lost 6 bases and J 3 bases, leaving 12 bases between the germline ends. The CDR3 nucleotides read TGTGCCAGCAGTCGGACAGACGATGGAAACACCATATATTTT. Amino acid sequence: CASSRTDDGNTIYF. The whole variable domain, filled in from reference TRBV7-9 and TRBJ1-3, reads DTGVSQNPRHKITKRGQNVTFRCDPISEHNRLYWYRQTLGQGPEFLTYFQNEAQLEKSRLLSDRFSAERPKGSFSTLEIQRTEQGDSAMYLCASSRTDDGNTIYFGEGSWLTVV.

This clone was found once. CDR3 in amino acids: CATSDPRQGLYNQPQHF. Written as DNA, the CDR3 is TGTGCCACCAGTGACCCCCGACAGGGCCTGTACAATCAGCCCCAGCATTTT. The gene calls are TRBV24-1 and TRBJ1-5; 7 bases are shared with TRBD1. In germline, CDR1 is KGHDR, CDR2 SFDVKD. CDR3 size: 17 residues. V lost 4 bases to trimming and J lost 3 bases; unmatched junction nucleotides: 11.

The chain combines TRBV3-1 (or the pseudogene TRBV3-2) with TRBJ2-7; D might be TRBD2 (5 bases). Germline CDR1 LGHDT, CDR2 YNNKEL (reference sequence). The CDR3 extends over 16 amino acids. Trimming pared 0 bases from V and 4 bases from J, leaving 16 bases between. The CDR3 spells CASSQEEGGQLYEQYV. For the CDR3, the DNA is TGTGCCAGCAGCCAAGAAGAGGGTGGCCAGCTTTACGAGCAGTACGTC.

Written as DNA, the CDR3 is TGTGCCAGCAGCCACGGGACAGGGCAGGAAGCTTTCTTT. It translates to CASSHGTGQEAFF. V gene TRBV7-2 combines with J gene TRBJ1-1; 9 nucleotides match TRBD1. Looked up from germline, CDR1 is SGHTA and CDR2 is FQGNSA. The CDR3 has 13 amino acids. The V and J ends lost 5 bases and 8 bases, in that order; junction bases with no gene match: 6.

This chain connects TRBV6-5 to TRBJ1-2; 9 nucleotides match TRBD1. The CDR3 has 15 amino acids. Germline V gene sequence: CDR1 MNHEY, CDR2 SVGAGI. V gave up 5 bases and J gave up 5 bases; unmatched junction bases: 9. As DNA, the CDR3 is TGTGCCAGCAGTAACCGGGGACAGGGCGGTTATGGCTACACCTTC. It yields the protein CASSNRGQGGYGYTF.

The rearrangement joins TRBV7-3 to TRBJ2-6; no firm D call. CDR1 is SGHTA and CDR2 is FQGTGA in the germline V gene. The V and J ends lost 8 bases and 0 bases respectively, with 8 bases between them. The CDR3 runs 14 residues. As DNA, the CDR3 is TGTGCCAGCGCAGAATTCTCTGGGGCCAACGTCCTGACTTTC. Protein product: CASAEFSGANVLTF.

The chain links TRBV5-4 to TRBJ1-2; D gene uncertain. The CDR3 is 13 amino acids. Germline values: CDR1 SGHNT, CDR2 YYREEE (reference sequence). V lost 0 bases and J lost 4, with 7 bases in between. The CDR3 coding sequence is TGTGCCAGCAGCTTGGGAGGATCCTATGGCTACACCTTC. It yields the protein CASSLGGSYGYTF. The whole variable domain, remainder taken from reference TRBV5-4 and TRBJ1-2, is ETGVTQSPTHLIKTRGQQVTLRCSSQSGHNTVSWYQQALGQGPQFIFQYYREEENGRGNFPPRFSGLQFPNYSSELNVNALELDDSALYLCASSLGGSYGYTFGSGTRLTVV.

The rearrangement uses TRBV24-1 and TRBJ2-6; the match to TRBD2 covers 7 bases. Germline trimming cut 3 bases from V and 0 bases from J; bases unmatched to any gene: 4. CDR1 and CDR2 from the germline V gene are KGHDR and SFDVKD. The CDR3 length is 17 residues. CDR3 residues: CATSDAGRGSGANVLTF. The CDR3 nucleotides read TGTGCCACCAGTGATGCAGGGAGGGGCTCTGGGGCCAACGTCCTGACTTTC.

The rearrangement links TRBV5-1 to TRBJ2-2; D is perhaps TRBD1 (6 bases). V was cut by 4 bases and J by 3 bases, with 13 bases left in between. The CDR3 is 15 residues long. In germline, CDR1 is SGHRS, CDR2 YFSETQ. CDR3 amino acids: CASSRRPGDTGELFF. CDR3 nucleotide sequence: TGCGCCAGCAGCCGTAGACCAGGGGACACCGGGGAGCTGTTTTTT. Drawing the rest from reference TRBV5-1 and TRBJ2-2, the complete variable domain is KAGVTQTPRYLIKTRGQQVTLSCSPISGHRSVSWYQQTPGQGLQFLFEYFSETQRNKGNFPGRFSGRQFSNSRSEMNVSTLELGDSALYLCASSRRPGDTGELFFGEGSRLTVL.

The chain uses TRBV5-1 and TRBJ1-2, with 9 bases fitting TRBD1. The CDR3 is made up of 14 amino acids. CDR1 SGHRS and CDR2 YFSETQ come from the germline V gene. With 4 bases clipped from V and 7 bases from J, the junction kept 8 bases outside the gene matches. The CDR3 reads CASSLLDRGFGYTF. The CDR3 DNA follows: TGCGCCAGCAGCCTCCTAGACAGGGGGTTTGGCTACACCTTC.

The chain combines TRBV4-2 with TRBJ2-2; 9 bases are shared with TRBD1. V was pared by 0 bases and J by 6 bases, with 11 bases of the junction left unmatched. From germline, CDR1 is LGHNA and CDR2 YNFKEQ. This CDR3 comprises 18 residues. The CDR3 spells CASSQDRFDRGRAGELFF. For the CDR3, the DNA is TGTGCCAGCAGCCAAGATAGATTCGACAGGGGGAGGGCCGGGGAGCTGTTTTTT.

The V gene is TRBV5-6, the J gene TRBJ2-3, with TRBD2 matching over 7 bases. There are 16 residues in the CDR3. Trimming cost V 2 bases and J 1 base; bases outside gene matches: 7. The germline V gene has CDR1 SGHDT and CDR2 YYEEEE. The CDR3 coding sequence is TGTGCCAGCAGCTTTCCTGCAACTAGCGGCACAGATACGCAGTATTTT. It specifies CASSFPATSGTDTQYF.

This chain joins TRBV5-8 and TRBJ2-5; perhaps TRBD2 as D (5 bases). Germline values: CDR1 SGHTS, CDR2 YDEGEE. This CDR3 is 14 amino acids long. The V gene lost 0 bases and the J gene lost 5 bases, with 11 bases spanning the gap. CDR3 sequence reads: CASSLGEGVETQYF. The CDR3 bases are TGTGCCAGCAGCTTGGGCGAGGGTGTGGAGACCCAGTACTTC.